Listed below are T cell receptor beta chains from one sample, sequenced in a study of T cells after yellow fever vaccination. TCRdb reprocessed the 5' RACE reads via MiXCR and lists one record per CDR3 protein. The profile shows approximately 300,000 distinct CDR3 sequences, 6.8% of them singletons. The specimen was PBMCs, collected around 45 days after the first yellow fever vaccination. The receptors were sampled from a man between 18 and 35 years old who received the YFV17D yellow fever vaccine. Each CDR3 is given with its conserved first and last residue. The D gene is left open where the match is weak. Clone size is given for some rows only: seen once, a few or many times, or a class if the clone is expanded.

length	size	V	D	J	CDR3	DNA
14	few	TRBV5-1	TRBD1	TRBJ2-3	CASSTGTGADTQYF	TGCGCCAGCAGCACTGGGACAGGGGCAGATACGCAGTATTTT
15	.	TRBV10-2	.	TRBJ1-2	CASSEYQERLYGYTF	TGCGCCAGCAGTGAGTACCAGGAGCGACTCTATGGCTACACCTTC
14	few	TRBV3-1	TRBD1	TRBJ2-7	CASSRGQGGYEQYF	TGTGCCAGCAGCCGGGGACAGGGTGGATACGAGCAGTACTTC
16	few	TRBV3-1	.	TRBJ2-7	CASSQLDGSTNYEQYF	TGTGCCAGCAGCCAGTTAGACGGATCTACCAACTACGAGCAGTACTTC
16	few	TRBV7-2	TRBD1	TRBJ2-2	CASSLADRVAPGELFF	TGTGCCAGCAGCTTAGCGGACAGGGTGGCACCCGGGGAGCTGTTTTTT
12	.	TRBV27	.	TRBJ2-7	CASSLSGREQYF	TGTGCCAGCAGTTTGTCAGGGAGGGAGCAGTACTTC
13	few	TRBV18	.	TRBJ2-7	CASSPSAAYEQYF	TGTGCCAGCTCACCCTCGGCGGCCTACGAGCAGTACTTC
15	.	TRBV12-3/TRBV12-4	.	TRBJ1-5	CASSLLVGGSEPQHF	TGTGCCAGCAGTTTATTGGTAGGGGGATCTGAGCCCCAGCATTTT
12	.	TRBV29-1	.	TRBJ1-1	CSVATGNTEAFF	TGCAGCGTCGCGACAGGGAACACTGAAGCTTTCTTT
16	.	TRBV4-3	TRBD1	TRBJ1-6	CASSQDPGQGIRSLHF	TGCGCCAGCAGCCAAGATCCCGGACAGGGCATACGATCCCTCCACTTT
13	few	TRBV15	.	TRBJ1-5	CATSGSTGQPQHF	TGTGCCACCAGCGGATCTACAGGTCAGCCCCAGCATTTT
13	many	TRBV7-8	.	TRBJ2-1	CASSSDRYNEQFF	TGTGCCAGCAGCTCGGACAGATACAATGAGCAGTTCTTC
13	few	TRBV5-1	TRBD1	TRBJ2-1	CASSLNRGTNQFF	TGCGCCAGCAGCCTAAACAGGGGGACGAATCAGTTCTTC
15	.	TRBV4-1	.	TRBJ1-5	CASSQGSFSNQPQHF	TGCGCCAGCAGCCAAGGGTCTTTTAGCAATCAGCCCCAGCATTTT
16	.	TRBV6-2/TRBV6-3	TRBD2	TRBJ2-1	CASTKSPGLSDNEQFF	TGTGCCAGCACTAAGTCCCCGGGACTATCCGACAATGAGCAGTTCTTC
16	.	TRBV27	TRBD1	TRBJ1-6	CASRGRTGSWNSPLHF	TGTGCCAGCAGAGGAAGGACAGGCAGTTGGAATTCACCCCTCCACTTT
15	few	TRBV5-4	.	TRBJ1-4	CASSSPGAMGEKLFF	TGTGCCAGCAGCTCCCCCGGGGCCATGGGGGAAAAACTGTTTTTT
16	.	TRBV6-5	TRBD1	TRBJ1-4	CASSLAGGLANEKLFF	TGTGCCAGCAGTTTGGCAGGGGGCTTAGCTAATGAAAAACTGTTTTTT
14	few	TRBV6-1	.	TRBJ1-5	CASSSGPGSQPQHF	TGTGCCAGCAGCTCCGGACCCGGTTCCCAGCCCCAGCATTTT
18	few	TRBV11-1	TRBD1	TRBJ2-5	CASSFPPGTGGAGETQYF	TGTGCCAGCAGCTTCCCCCCGGGGACAGGGGGCGCGGGGGAGACCCAGTACTTC
15	few	TRBV5-1	TRBD2	TRBJ2-5	CASSLLASGQETQYF	TGCGCCAGCAGCTTGCTGGCTAGCGGGCAAGAGACCCAGTACTTC
12	few	TRBV20-1	.	TRBJ2-1	CSARETGIEQFF	TGCAGTGCTCGAGAAACAGGGATTGAGCAGTTCTTC
14	many	TRBV5-1	TRBD1	TRBJ1-1	CASSLGTGPPEAFF	TGCGCCAGCAGCTTGGGGACAGGGCCACCTGAAGCTTTCTTT
17	.	TRBV2	TRBD2	TRBJ2-3	CASNTRGTSGGPDTQYF	TGTGCCAGCAATACTAGAGGGACTAGCGGGGGCCCAGATACGCAGTATTTT
15	.	TRBV12-3/TRBV12-4	.	TRBJ2-1	CASSFGLDSYNEQFF	TGTGCCAGCAGTTTCGGGCTAGATTCCTACAATGAGCAGTTCTTC
13	.	TRBV15	.	TRBJ1-4	CATSRVLNEKLFF	TGTGCCACCAGCAGAGTTCTGAATGAAAAACTGTTTTTT
14	few	TRBV27	.	TRBJ2-7	CASSPSNAIYEQYF	TGTGCCAGCTCCCCTTCGAATGCAATCTACGAGCAGTACTTC
14	few	TRBV28	.	TRBJ1-4	CASSPWGGPEKLFF	TGTGCCAGCAGTCCGTGGGGGGGACCTGAAAAACTGTTTTTT
14	.	TRBV12-3/TRBV12-4	.	TRBJ2-7	CASTGARSSYEQYF	TGTGCCAGCACCGGGGCCAGGAGCTCCTACGAGCAGTACTTC
15	once	TRBV18	.	TRBJ2-3	CASSPPARFTDTQYF	TGTGCCAGCTCACCACCGGCTCGGTTCACAGATACGCAGTATTTT
16	many	TRBV6-2/TRBV6-3	.	TRBJ2-6	CASSGTRTAGANVLTF	TGTGCCAGCAGTGGAACTAGGACTGCTGGGGCCAACGTCCTGACTTTC
16	many	TRBV5-1	TRBD1	TRBJ2-5	CASSFGRGTYQETQYF	TGCGCCAGCAGCTTCGGCAGGGGGACGTACCAAGAGACCCAGTACTTC
15	.	TRBV5-4	TRBD2	TRBJ2-3	CASSFLAGGRDTQYF	TGTGCCAGCAGCTTTCTAGCGGGGGGGCGGGATACGCAGTATTTT
15	few	TRBV10-3	.	TRBJ1-3	CAISATSGSGNTIYF	TGTGCCATCAGCGCTACGTCGGGTTCTGGAAACACCATATATTTT